The 14 T cell receptor beta chains below were found in one sample sequenced in a study of identical twins. TCRdb re-analysed the 5' RACE reads in MiXCR, keeping a single row per CDR3 protein. Of about 200,000 distinct CDR3 sequences listed, under 8.5% are singletons. A further study also used this sample, focusing on T cells expressing NK-cell markers.

Input material: CD8+ T cells sorted from blood. Receptors were obtained from a woman under 30 in good health.

This clonotype was detected only a few times. The gene calls are TRBV6-2 or TRBV6-3 and TRBJ2-3; 14 bases match TRBD2. The V gene's germline CDR1 is MNHEY and CDR2 SVGEGT. With V trimmed by 6 bases and J by 4 bases, 6 bases remained unmatched. The CDR3 has 16 residues. DNA of the CDR3: TGTGCCAGCAGCCCGACTAGCGGGAGGGATGCAGATACGCAGTATTTT. This translates into CASSPTSGRDADTQYF.

This clonotype was observed at least ten times. The genes are TRBV5-6 and TRBJ2-1; D may be TRBD1 (6 bases). V was cut by 3 bases and J by 7 bases, with 11 bases left in between. Germline-derived CDR1 and CDR2 are SGHDT and YYEEEE. CDR3 size: 13 residues. This chain's CDR3 is CASSSLGTNEQFF. The CDR3 DNA sequence: TGTGCCAGCAGCTCCCTAGGGACAAATGAGCAGTTCTTC.

V usage is TRBV7-9 and J usage is TRBJ2-7, with 7 bases matching TRBD1. There are 14 residues in the CDR3. The junction had 5 bases not matched to a gene; V was cut back by 5 bases and J by 1 base. Per the germline V gene, CDR1 is SEHNR and CDR2 is FQNEAQ (reference sequence). The CDR3 nucleotides are TGTGCCAGCAGCCGACAGGGATCATCCTACGAGCAGTACTTC. This sequence encodes CASSRQGSSYEQYF.

This clonotype has ten or more counts. This chain connects TRBV29-1 to TRBJ2-7; D is ambiguous. Germline assignment: CDR1 SQVTM and CDR2 ANQGSEA. CDR3 length: 13 amino acids. The V gene lost 6 bases and the J gene lost 7 bases, with 19 bases spanning the gap. The CDR3 loop is CSVSPSTAQEQYF. The CDR3 DNA is TGCAGCGTAAGTCCTTCGACGGCCCAGGAGCAGTACTTC.

This clonotype was recorded a few times. The chain has TRBV13 and TRBJ2-1; D is possibly TRBD2 (7 bases). CDR3 length: 16 amino acids. Deletions cut 5 bases from V and 4 bases from J, with 18 bases between. CDR1 and CDR2 from the germline V gene are PRHDT and FYEKMQ (reference sequence). Here the CDR3 reads CASSPGRGREYNEQFF. CDR3 bases: TGTGCCAGCAGCCCTGGACGGGGGCGGGAGTACAATGAGCAGTTCTTC.

This chain uses TRBV5-6 with TRBJ2-4; D is unclear. The germline gives CDR1 SGHDT, CDR2 YYEEEE. Trimming stripped 5 bases from V and 3 bases from J, with 9 bases between. The CDR3 consists of 13 residues. CDR3 sequence: CASSWGGKNIQYF. CDR3 DNA: TGTGCCAGCAGTTGGGGTGGCAAAAACATTCAGTACTTC.

In its sample, this clonotype was seen many times. This chain joins TRBV6-1 and TRBJ1-3, with D possibly TRBD1 on 5 matching bases. The CDR3 is 15 residues long. V lost 6 bases to trimming and J lost 0 bases, with 12 bases between them. The germline gives CDR1 MNHNS, CDR2 SASEGT. The CDR3 protein is CASRAGASSGNTIYF. For the CDR3, the DNA is TGTGCCAGCAGGGCCGGGGCCAGCTCTGGAAACACCATATATTTT.

The chain links TRBV10-3 to TRBJ2-5, with TRBD2 matching 7 bases. Germline assignment: CDR1 ENHRY and CDR2 SYGVKD. V lost 3 bases, J lost 4 bases, and 5 bases stayed unmatched. This CDR3 comprises 14 residues. Here the CDR3 reads CAISDGGGSETQYF. CDR3 DNA: TGTGCCATCAGTGATGGGGGGGGATCAGAGACCCAGTACTTC.

This rearrangement joins TRBV11-2 to TRBJ2-7; D unclear. Between the trimmed V and J ends, which lost 1 base and 6 bases, there was a span of 10 bases. Germline lookup yields CDR1 SGHAT and CDR2 FQNNGV. The CDR3 has 13 amino acids. CDR3 amino acids: CASSLGGPSEQYF. The CDR3, as DNA: TGTGCCAGCAGCTTAGGCGGACCGTCCGAGCAGTACTTC.

The chain couples TRBV13 to TRBJ2-3; D not certain. Looked up from germline, CDR1 is PRHDT and CDR2 is FYEKMQ (reference sequence). V lost 3 bases and J 6 bases, leaving 13 bases between the germline ends. The CDR3 runs to 14 residues. The CDR3 bases are TGTGCCAGCAGCTTCCCCCTTTCATCCGATACGCAGTATTTT. Residues: CASSFPLSSDTQYF.

This clonotype was recorded at least ten times. The chain employs TRBV7-8 and TRBJ2-3, with D unresolved. The CDR3 consists of 16 residues. Germline CDR1 is SGHVS and CDR2 is FQNEAQ. Trimming shortened V by 3 bases and J by 0 bases, and 13 bases separated the two germline ends. CDR3 loop: CASSLTQIASTDTQYF. The CDR3 DNA reads as TGTGCCAGCAGCTTGACCCAAATTGCGAGCACAGATACGCAGTATTTT.

This clonotype was counted a few times. The chain combines TRBV14 with TRBJ2-1, with unresolved D. Germline V CDR1 and CDR2: SGHDN, FVKESK. This CDR3 comprises 11 residues. Trimming cost V 3 bases and J 9 bases, with 6 bases left between them. CDR3 amino acids: CASSHRTEQFF. In DNA, the CDR3 is TGTGCCAGCAGCCACCGCACTGAGCAGTTCTTC.

The chain recombines TRBV9 with TRBJ2-3; perhaps TRBD2 as D (5 bases). Trimming cost V 0 bases and J 2 bases, with 13 bases left between them. Germline loops: CDR1 SGDLS, CDR2 YYNGEE. CDR3 length equals 16 residues. CDR3 bases: TGTGCCAGCAGCGTAGCTTTTGGGAGTTTCACAGATACGCAGTATTTT. This encodes CASSVAFGSFTDTQYF.

Here the CDR3 reads CASGVAGVAFF. CDR3 bases: TGTGCCAGCGGGGTAGCAGGAGTAGCTTTCTTT. This chain connects TRBV12-3 or TRBV12-4 to TRBJ1-1; D remains ambiguous. The length of the CDR3 is 11 residues. V lost 8 bases, J lost 10 bases, and 14 bases lay in between.